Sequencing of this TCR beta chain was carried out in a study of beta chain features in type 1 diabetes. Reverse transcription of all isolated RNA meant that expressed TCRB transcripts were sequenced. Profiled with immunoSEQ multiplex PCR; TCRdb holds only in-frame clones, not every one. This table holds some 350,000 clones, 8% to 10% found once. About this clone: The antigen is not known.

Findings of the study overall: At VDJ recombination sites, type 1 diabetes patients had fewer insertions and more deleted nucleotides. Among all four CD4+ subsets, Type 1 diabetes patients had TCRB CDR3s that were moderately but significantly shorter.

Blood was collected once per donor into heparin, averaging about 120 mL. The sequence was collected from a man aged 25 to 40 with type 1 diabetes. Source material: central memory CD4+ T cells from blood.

Written as DNA, the CDR3 is TGTGCCAGCGGTGGGGCCGGGGCGGATACGCAGTATTTT. Its protein product is CASGGAGADTQYF. This chain joins TRBV28 and TRBJ2-3; D may correspond to TRBD1 or TRBD2 (5 bases each). CDR1 and CDR2 from the germline V gene are MDHEN and SYDVKM. Trimming shortened V by 8 bases and J by 6 bases, and 15 bases separated the two germline ends. The CDR3 runs 13 residues.